This TCR beta chain was sequenced in a study of blood T cell repertoires in COVID-19. Study summary: The United States, Italy and Spain supplied acute and convalescent COVID-19 samples.

The authors' processing: Using reference gene primer amplification, nucleated cell counts were estimated. The data were produced by immunoSEQ multiplex PCR, yet TCRdb's version contains in-frame clones alone and is incomplete. That table furnishes V, J and clone size, whereas the DNA furnished D and trimming. The data contain hundreds of thousands of clones, 90% of them seen just once; the ten biggest clones take up 2% to 3%. CDR3 length: 14 amino acids. Germline CDR1 SGHRS, CDR2 YFSETQ. Trimming removed 3 bases at V and 2 bases at J, with 10 bases between. The rearrangement links TRBV5-1 to TRBJ2-3, with a possible D match to TRBD1 (6 bases). Input material: PBMCs or T cells enriched from blood (not recorded which). The receptor was derived from a man in his 60s who had recovered from COVID-19. The CDR3 bases are TGCGCCAGCAGCTACCGGGACAACACAGATACGCAGTATTTT. Protein: CASSYRDNTDTQYF.